This TCR beta chain was obtained from a study of regulatory T cells in long-lasting Graves disease. The authors built TCR beta libraries using iRepertoire HTBI primers and Arm-PCR of CDR3 regions. Each CDR3 protein gets one entry after TCRdb re-called the multiplex PCR reads with MiXCR. The table includes some 330,000 distinct CDR3 sequences, 10% to 15% detected once. Time point in this sample: newly diagnosed GD, antithyroid drugs for less than 3 months. There was RNA extracted from PBMCs, and the TCR library was made from it. The length of the CDR3 is 14 residues. The ends were cut back, 0 bases at V and 8 bases at J, with 14 bases in the middle. The germline gives CDR1 DFQATT, CDR2 SNEGSKA (reference sequence). This sample was also put to use in a study of T cells in Graves' hyperthyroidism and ophthalmopathy.

Sequenced material: peripheral blood mononuclear cells (PBMCs), taken at new diagnosis, from a patient treated with antithyroid drugs. This chain uses TRBV20-1 with TRBJ2-1; D gene unclear. This clonotype originated in a woman between 18 and 29 years old with Graves disease. CDR3 nucleotide sequence: TGCAGTGCTAGAGATCTTGGGGTTTCTGATGAGCAGTTCTTC. Protein: CSARDLGVSDEQFF.